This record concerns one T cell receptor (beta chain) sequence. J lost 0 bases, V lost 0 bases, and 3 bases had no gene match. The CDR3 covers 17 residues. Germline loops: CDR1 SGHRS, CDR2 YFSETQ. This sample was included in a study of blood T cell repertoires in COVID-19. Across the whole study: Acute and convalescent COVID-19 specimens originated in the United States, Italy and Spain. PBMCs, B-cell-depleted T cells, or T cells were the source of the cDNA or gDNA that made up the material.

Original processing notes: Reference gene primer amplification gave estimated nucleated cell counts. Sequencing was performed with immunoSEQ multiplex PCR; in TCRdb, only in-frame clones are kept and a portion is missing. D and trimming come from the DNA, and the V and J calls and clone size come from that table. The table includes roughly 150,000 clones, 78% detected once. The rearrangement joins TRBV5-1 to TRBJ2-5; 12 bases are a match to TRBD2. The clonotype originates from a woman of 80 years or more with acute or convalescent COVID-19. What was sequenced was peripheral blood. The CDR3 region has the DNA TGCGCCAGCAGCTTGGCCCTAGCGGGGGGGGACCAAGAGACCCAGTACTTC. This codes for CASSLALAGGDQETQYF.